This TCR beta chain was recorded in a study of blood T cell repertoires in COVID-19. Produced via immunoSEQ multiplex PCR; TCRdb's table is partial and in-frame only. The repertoire includes approximately 200,000 clones, nearly 85% of them detected once, and about 4.9% sits in the top ten. CDR3 length: 13 amino acids. V was cut by 0 bases and J by 7 bases, with 10 bases left in between. The germline gives CDR1 SGHRS, CDR2 YFSETQ. The TCR originated in a woman in her 30s with acute or convalescent COVID-19. Sequencing was carried out using peripheral blood. The rearrangement uses TRBV5-1 and TRBJ1-1; D is uncertain. In nucleotides, the CDR3 is TGCGCCAGCAGCTTGGCCCCCCAGTTTGAAGCTTTCTTT. Its translation: CASSLAPQFEAFF. Full variable domain (missing parts from reference TRBV5-1 and TRBJ1-1): KAGVTQTPRYLIKTRGQQVTLSCSPISGHRSVSWYQQTPGQGLQFLFEYFSETQRNKGNFPGRFSGRQFSNSRSEMNVSTLELGDSALYLCASSLAPQFEAFFGQGTRLTVV.